One TCR beta chain is described in this entry. The data stem from a study of OX40 agonist ivuxolimab in advanced cancers. The CDR3 contains 14 residues. The germline V and J ends were trimmed by 4 bases and 3 bases, with 13 bases remaining between them. In germline, CDR1 is SGDLS, CDR2 YYNGEE. TCRdb's copy holds only in-frame clones and misses some; the assay was immunoSEQ multiplex PCR. There are roughly 56,000 clones in the sample; about 86% occur only once, and about 0.88% lies in the top ten. The TCR was taken from an adult with an advanced solid tumor such as melanoma, head and neck, liver or kidney cancer. The V and J genes are TRBV9 and TRBJ1-1; TRBD1 is a possible D gene (6 bases). The sequencing here drew on CD4+ or CD8+ T cells sorted from blood, taken in a trial of the OX40 agonist ivuxolimab. CDR3 nucleotides: TGTGCCAGCAGCTTGACCGGGGGGCACACTGAAGCTTTCTTT. It encodes CASSLTGGHTEAFF.